Sequencing of this T cell receptor (beta chain) was carried out in a study of OX40 agonist ivuxolimab in advanced cancers. Study-wide context: The patients' treatment was ivuxolimab, an agonistic anti-OX40 (CD134) antibody. Patients received intravenous ivuxolimab every 2 weeks at 0.01 to 10 mg/kg. Dose-escalation patients' cancers were hepatocellular carcinoma, melanoma, renal cell or head and neck cancer. Study conclusions and caveats: Within 6 weeks, CD4+ and CD8+ blood T cells expanded clonally at 0.1 to 3.0 mg/kg.

Here immunoSEQ multiplex PCR was the method, and the copy in TCRdb shows in-frame clones only, minus some. The sample shows roughly 88,000 clones, around 87% of them seen only once. The ends lost 4 bases at V and 9 bases at J; junction bases unmatched: 2. CDR3 length equals 12 residues. The V gene's germline CDR1 is LNHDA and CDR2 SQIVND (reference sequence). Notes on this clone: The antigen is unknown.

The source material was CD4+ or CD8+ T cells sorted from blood, sampled in a trial of the OX40 agonist ivuxolimab. The chain joins TRBV19 to TRBJ2-1, with 8 positions matching TRBD1. This clonotype was obtained from an adult with an advanced solid tumor such as melanoma, head and neck, liver or kidney cancer. In DNA form, the CDR3 reads TGTGCCAGTAGTACCGACAGGGGTGAGCAGTTCTTC. Protein sequence: CASSTDRGEQFF.